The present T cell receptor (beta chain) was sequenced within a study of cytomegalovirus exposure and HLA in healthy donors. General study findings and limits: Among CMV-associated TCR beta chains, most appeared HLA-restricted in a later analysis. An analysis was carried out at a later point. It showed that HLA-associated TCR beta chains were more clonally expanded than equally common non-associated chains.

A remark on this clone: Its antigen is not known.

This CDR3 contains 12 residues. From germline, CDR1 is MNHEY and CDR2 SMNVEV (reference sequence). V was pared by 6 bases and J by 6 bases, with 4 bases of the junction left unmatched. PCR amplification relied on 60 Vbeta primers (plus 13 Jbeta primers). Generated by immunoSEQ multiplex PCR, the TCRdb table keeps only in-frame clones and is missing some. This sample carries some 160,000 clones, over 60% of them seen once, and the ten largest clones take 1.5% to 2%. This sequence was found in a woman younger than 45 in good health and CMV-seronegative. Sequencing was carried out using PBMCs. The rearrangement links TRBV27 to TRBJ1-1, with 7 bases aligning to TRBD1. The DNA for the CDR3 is TGTGCCAGCAGCACCGACAGGGCTGAAGCTTTCTTT. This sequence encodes CASSTDRAEAFF.